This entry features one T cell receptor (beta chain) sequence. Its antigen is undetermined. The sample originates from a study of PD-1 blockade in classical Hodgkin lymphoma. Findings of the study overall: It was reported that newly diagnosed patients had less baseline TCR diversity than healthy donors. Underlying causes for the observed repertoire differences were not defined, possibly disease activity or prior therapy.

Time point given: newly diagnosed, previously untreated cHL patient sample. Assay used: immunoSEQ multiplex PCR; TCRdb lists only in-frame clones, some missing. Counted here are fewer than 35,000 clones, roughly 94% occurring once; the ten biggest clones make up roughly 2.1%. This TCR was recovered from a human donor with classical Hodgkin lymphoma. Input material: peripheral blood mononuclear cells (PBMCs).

The CDR3 here is CASSDWTTGANVLTF. Written as DNA, the CDR3 is TGTGCCAGCAGCGATTGGACGACTGGGGCCAACGTCCTGACTTTC. The V call is TRBV7-2, the J call TRBJ2-6; no reliable D call. Per germline, CDR1 SGHTA and CDR2 FQGNSA. The V end lost 5 bases, the J end lost 2 bases, and 10 bases lay between the germline ends. The CDR3 runs 15 residues.